This T cell receptor beta chain was identified in a study of blood T cell repertoires in COVID-19. The J segment lost 3 bases and the V segment lost 3 bases, leaving 2 bases of the junction unmatched. CDR3 size: 14 residues. Germline V gene sequence: CDR1 SGHVS, CDR2 FNYEAQ. Authors' analysis steps: Amplification from reference gene primers served as the basis for estimated nucleated cell counts. Repertoires were generated with immunoSEQ multiplex PCR, while TCRdb's copy carries only in-frame clones and drops some. For V, J and clone size, that table is used; D and trimming come from the DNA. The data hold about 200,000 clones, with around 81% observed a single time. This clone was detected once.

The material sequenced was peripheral blood. This receptor was obtained from an older woman with acute or convalescent COVID-19. The rearrangement links TRBV7-6 to TRBJ2-7; 10 bases are a match to TRBD2. CDR3 region: CASSFSSGSYEQYF. CDR3 nucleotides: TGTGCCAGCAGCTTCTCTAGCGGGAGCTACGAGCAGTACTTC.